Shown below are 25 T cell receptor beta chains from a single sample sequenced in a study of blood T cell repertoires in COVID-19 (dated by TCRdb to 2018 to 2021). Library generation was performed with the immunoSEQ multiplex PCR assay. TCRdb re-hosts the immuneACCESS table, in-frame sequences only. Its copies lack some clones; in the studies checked, an unresolved V gene accounts for under half of them, and the cause for the rest is not known. Within this sample are nearly 200,000 clones, with roughly 90% of them counted one time only. The ten top clones hold around 8.9% of the sample. The sequenced sample consisted of PBMCs or T cells enriched from blood (not recorded which). Receptor source: a woman between 18 and 29 years old who had recovered from COVID-19.

V usage is TRBV2 and J usage is TRBJ1-4; TRBD1 aligns across 8 bases. This CDR3 comprises 15 residues. CDR1 is SNHLY, CDR2 FYNNEI, per germline. J lost 10 bases, V lost 7 bases, and 14 bases had no gene match. The CDR3 reads CASTKKETGVGKLFF. In DNA, the CDR3 is TGTGCCAGCACAAAGAAGGAGACAGGGGTTGGAAAACTGTTTTTT.

J is TRBJ1-2 and V is TRBV28; perhaps TRBD1 as D (5 bases). This CDR3 spans 15 amino acids. Between the trimmed V and J ends, which lost 5 bases and 7 bases, there was a span of 20 bases. Germline CDR1 reads MDHEN; CDR2 reads SYDVKM. This CDR3 is CASSPTASRVGGYTF. As DNA, the CDR3 is TGTGCCAGCAGTCCCACCGCGAGCAGGGTGGGTGGCTACACCTTC.

The V call is TRBV6-6, the J call TRBJ2-7, with 9 bases identical to TRBD2. The CDR3 has 15 residues. CDR1 is MNHNY, CDR2 SVGAGI, per germline (reference sequence). After removal of 0 bases from V and 3 bases from J, the junction contained 3 bases not matched to a gene. The CDR3 protein is CASSYSAGGNYEQYF. The CDR3 bases are TGTGCCAGCAGTTACTCGGCGGGGGGGAACTACGAGCAGTACTTC.

The chain couples TRBV5-5 to TRBJ1-2; 7 bases map to TRBD1. The CDR3 is made up of 14 amino acids. Trimming removed 0 bases from V and 4 bases from J; junction bases left unmatched: 3. The germline CDR1 and CDR2 sequences are SGHKS and YYEKEE (reference sequence). The CDR3: CASSLEGAGYGYTF. In DNA form, the CDR3 reads TGTGCCAGCAGCTTGGAGGGGGCGGGCTATGGCTACACCTTC.

This clone is a singleton in its sample. The chain is built from TRBV21-1 and TRBJ1-4. TRBV21-1 represents a pseudogene. CDR3 length equals 16 residues. DNA for the CDR3: TGTGCCAGCAGCAAACCCGGGGGGACGGGGAATGAAAAACTGTTTTTT. Translated, it gives CASSKPGGTGNEKLFF.

This chain joins TRBV7-2 and TRBJ1-6; 7 bases are shared with TRBD1. Losses at the gene ends were 2 bases for V and 6 bases for J; bases not matched to a gene: 7. CDR1 SGHTA and CDR2 FQGNSA come from the germline V gene. The CDR3 runs 16 residues. CDR3 amino acids: CASSLSTGQFNSPLHF. For the CDR3, the DNA is TGTGCCAGCAGCTTAAGCACGGGACAGTTTAATTCACCCCTCCACTTT.

The table lists this clone with a count of one. Distinct nucleotide sequences in the sample also encode this CDR3. The genes are TRBV5-4 and TRBJ2-7; 8 bases are a match to TRBD1. The CDR3 loop spans 12 amino acids. Germline V gives CDR1 SGHNT, CDR2 YYREEE (reference sequence). V gave up 2 bases and J gave up 7 bases; unmatched junction bases: 2. The CDR3 DNA reads as TGTGCCAGCAGCTTAGGACAGGGAGAGCAGTACTTC. It translates to CASSLGQGEQYF. Variable domain in full (rest from reference TRBV5-4 and TRBJ2-7): ETGVTQSPTHLIKTRGQQVTLRCSSQSGHNTVSWYQQALGQGPQFIFQYYREEENGRGNFPPRFSGLQFPNYSSELNVNALELDDSALYLCASSLGQGEQYFGPGTRLTVT.

The V gene is TRBV6-2 or TRBV6-3, the J gene TRBJ2-3; 8 nucleotides line up with TRBD2. Germline V gene lookup returns CDR1 MNHEY and CDR2 SVGEGT. Germline trimming cut 5 bases from V and 6 bases from J; bases unmatched to any gene: 4. CDR3 length equals 13 residues. The CDR3: CASSIVAGDTQYF. The DNA for the CDR3 is TGTGCCAGCAGTATAGTAGCGGGGGATACGCAGTATTTT.

The chain is built from TRBV9 and TRBJ1-2, with TRBD1 matching 7 bases. Losses at the gene ends were 4 bases for V and 3 bases for J; bases not matched to a gene: 6. The V gene's germline CDR1 is SGDLS and CDR2 YYNGEE. The CDR3 contains 14 residues. The CDR3 DNA sequence: TGTGCCAGCAGCAGCCCCACAGGGGACTATGGCTACACCTTC. It is translated as CASSSPTGDYGYTF.

This sequence joins TRBV12-3 or TRBV12-4 and TRBJ1-2; the match to TRBD1 covers 7 bases. Germline trimming cut 5 bases from V and 2 bases from J; bases unmatched to any gene: 2. The length of the CDR3 is 13 residues. This CDR3 reads CASSVTGNYGYTF. The CDR3 coding sequence is TGTGCCAGCAGTGTGACAGGGAACTATGGCTACACCTTC.

The J gene is TRBJ1-5, the V gene TRBV28; D remains unclear. Trimming stripped 2 bases from V and 0 bases from J, with 5 bases between. Germline lookup yields CDR1 MDHEN and CDR2 SYDVKM. This CDR3 is 14 amino acids long. The CDR3 reads CASSLTYSNQPQHF. CDR3 nucleotides: TGTGCCAGCAGTTTAACCTATAGCAATCAGCCCCAGCATTTT.

The V call is TRBV5-1, the J call TRBJ2-3; 9 bases map to TRBD2. The trim removed 0 bases at V and 2 bases at J, leaving 4 bases unmatched. The CDR3 is made up of 16 amino acids. In germline, CDR1 is SGHRS, CDR2 YFSETQ. The CDR3 DNA reads TGCGCCAGCAGCTTGGGGGTAGCGGGAGACACAGATACGCAGTATTTT. Its translation: CASSLGVAGDTDTQYF.

The gene calls are TRBV5-5 and TRBJ1-2, with D maybe TRBD1 (5 bases). The ends were cut back, 5 bases at V and 2 bases at J, with 13 bases in the middle. This CDR3 spans 14 amino acids. In germline, CDR1 is SGHKS, CDR2 YYEKEE (reference sequence). CDR3 nucleotides: TGTGCCAGCAGGTCAGAGGCAGGGAACTATGGCTACACCTTC. Translated, it gives CASRSEAGNYGYTF. The full variable domain, in which reference TRBV5-5 and TRBJ1-2 provide the parts outside the CDR3, is DAGVTQSPTHLIKTRGQQVTLRCSPISGHKSVSWYQQVLGQGPQFIFQYYEKEERGRGNFPDRFSARQFPNYSSELNVNALLLGDSALYLCASRSEAGNYGYTFGSGTRLTVV.

The chain employs TRBV27 and TRBJ2-1, with 11 positions matching TRBD2. Germline lookup yields CDR1 MNHEY and CDR2 SMNVEV (reference sequence). Losses at the gene ends were 3 bases for V and 3 bases for J; bases not matched to a gene: 4. CDR3 length equals 16 residues. CDR3 amino acids: CASSFSGGAFYNEQFF. CDR3 DNA sequence: TGTGCCAGCAGTTTTAGCGGGGGGGCCTTCTACAATGAGCAGTTCTTC.

The V and J genes are TRBV18 and TRBJ1-1, with a possible D match to TRBD1 (5 bases). The CDR3 covers 13 residues. Germline V CDR1 and CDR2: KGHSH, LQKENI. Trimming cost V 8 bases and J 5 bases, with 15 bases left between them. CDR3 in amino acids: CASAPGGKTEAFF. The DNA for the CDR3 is TGTGCCAGCGCCCCCGGGGGTAAGACTGAAGCTTTCTTT.

This clone was recorded a few times. The junction does not match germline at one end; this may be a read error. V and J are TRBV5-1 and TRBJ1-6; D is perhaps TRBD1 (6 bases). Germline CDR1 reads SGHRS; CDR2 reads YFSETQ. There are 15 residues in the CDR3. The CDR3 loop reads CASRLGALSNSPLHF. The CDR3 bases are TGCGCCAGCAGATTGGGGGCTCTCAGTAATTCACCCCTCCACTTT. Complete variable domain (other parts from reference TRBV5-1 and TRBJ1-6): KAGVTQTPRYLIKTRGQQVTLSCSPISGHRSVSWYQQTPGQGLQFLFEYFSETQRNKGNFPGRFSGRQFSNSRSEMNVSTLELGDSALYLCASRLGALSNSPLHFGNGTRLTVT.

This CDR3 reads CASSLDRGEPLHF. The CDR3 region has the DNA TGTGCCAGCAGTTTGGACAGGGGTGAACCCCTCCACTTT. The chain couples TRBV27 to TRBJ1-6, with 9 bases lining up with TRBD1. This CDR3 is built from 13 residues. CDR1 and CDR2 from the germline V gene are MNHEY and SMNVEV (reference sequence). With V trimmed by 3 bases and J by 12 bases, 3 bases remained unmatched.

The chain combines TRBV5-1 with TRBJ2-7, with a tentative D call TRBD2 (6 bases). Per germline, CDR1 SGHRS and CDR2 YFSETQ. The CDR3 is made up of 16 amino acids. Trimming removed 4 bases at V and 3 bases at J, with 20 bases between. As DNA, the CDR3 is TGCGCCAGCAGCCTCATCTCCTCCGGGAGCCTCTACGAGCAGTACTTC. Encoded protein: CASSLISSGSLYEQYF.

This chain uses TRBV30 with TRBJ1-1; TRBD1 matches at 11 bases. V lost 7 bases, J lost 3 bases, and 4 bases stayed unmatched. The CDR3 contains 13 residues. The V gene's germline CDR1 is GTSNPN and CDR2 SVGIG (reference sequence). CDR3 amino acids: CASSGQGDTEAFF. In nucleotides, the CDR3 is TGTGCCTCGTCGGGACAGGGGGACACTGAAGCTTTCTTT.

The chain joins TRBV28 to TRBJ2-4; weak D call: TRBD1 (5 bases). The CDR3 loop spans 15 amino acids. Germline V lookup: CDR1 MDHEN, CDR2 SYDVKM. V lost 6 bases and J 0 bases, leaving 12 bases between the germline ends. The CDR3 sequence is CASSDSLLAKNIQYF. Written as DNA, the CDR3 is TGTGCCAGCAGCGACAGTTTACTAGCCAAAAACATTCAGTACTTC.

The chain recombines TRBV2 with TRBJ2-1, with a weak D call TRBD2 (5 bases). CDR1 is SNHLY, CDR2 FYNNEI, per germline. This CDR3 contains 14 residues. Trimming cost V 8 bases and J 4 bases, with 15 bases left between them. The CDR3 protein is CASDAGLSYNEQFF. The CDR3 DNA sequence: TGTGCCAGCGACGCAGGACTTTCTTACAATGAGCAGTTCTTC.

The chain carries TRBV19 and TRBJ1-5, with 9 bases identical to TRBD1. Per germline, CDR1 LNHDA and CDR2 SQIVND (reference sequence). V lost 4 bases and J lost 7; bases outside the gene matches: 11. CDR3 length equals 16 residues. CDR3 protein: CASSNRLDRGNQPQHF. The CDR3 nucleotides are TGTGCCAGTAGTAATAGGCTGGACAGGGGAAACCAGCCCCAGCATTTT.

The chain recombines TRBV24-1 with TRBJ1-5; TRBD1 agrees at 7 bases. Germline lookup yields CDR1 KGHDR and CDR2 SFDVKD. The CDR3 is 14 amino acids. V shed 5 bases, J shed 3 bases, and the junction held 3 bases outside the gene matches. CDR3 DNA sequence: TGTGCCACCAGTGGGGGACAGATCAATCAGCCCCAGCATTTT. This encodes CATSGGQINQPQHF.

This chain joins TRBV7-9 and TRBJ2-3; 9 nucleotides agree with TRBD2. The CDR3 covers 15 residues. Germline lookup yields CDR1 SEHNR and CDR2 FQNEAQ (reference sequence). V lost 3 bases to trimming and J lost 3 bases; unmatched junction nucleotides: 4. The CDR3 DNA is TGTGCCAGCAGCTTTGGCGGGGGGGCTACAGATACGCAGTATTTT. Protein product: CASSFGGGATDTQYF.

The DNA for the CDR3 is TGTGCCACCAGTGATGGGACAGGGGGCCATGAAAAACTGTTTTTT. Translated: CATSDGTGGHEKLFF. The J gene is TRBJ1-4, the V gene TRBV24-1, with 12 bases identical to TRBD1. Germline loops: CDR1 KGHDR, CDR2 SFDVKD. The CDR3 loop spans 15 amino acids. V was pared by 3 bases and J by 6 bases, with 1 base of the junction left unmatched.